The 24 T cell receptor beta chains reported below all come from one sample, sequenced in a study of OX40 agonist ivuxolimab in advanced cancers. Generated by immunoSEQ multiplex PCR, the TCRdb table keeps only in-frame clones and is missing some. The sample records 30,000 to 45,000 clones, about 87% being singletons. Sequencing was performed on CD4+ or CD8+ T cells sorted from blood, taken in a trial of the OX40 agonist ivuxolimab. The receptors were sampled from an adult with an advanced solid tumor such as melanoma, head and neck, liver or kidney cancer.

About this clone: Other DNA variants within this sample encode the same CDR3. The chain uses TRBV18 and TRBJ1-1; D is uncertain. With 6 bases removed from V and 1 base from J, the gap between germline ends came to 9 bases. The CDR3 length is 13 residues. Per germline, CDR1 KGHSH and CDR2 LQKENI. The CDR3, as DNA: TGTGCCAGCTCTCCCCTGGGGAACACTGAAGCTTTCTTT. Its protein is CASSPLGNTEAFF.

This clone has only a few counts. The V and J genes are TRBV7-9 and TRBJ2-7; TRBD1 is a possible D gene (6 bases). This CDR3 comprises 14 residues. Trimming took 4 bases from V and 0 from J, leaving 10 bases between them. Per the germline V gene, CDR1 is SEHNR and CDR2 is FQNEAQ (reference sequence). The CDR3 DNA is TGTGCCAGCAGCTCGAGGACAGTCTCCTACGAGCAGTACTTC. Residues: CASSSRTVSYEQYF.

The J gene is TRBJ2-3, the V gene TRBV28, with D perhaps TRBD1 (7 bases). Per the germline V gene, CDR1 is MDHEN and CDR2 is SYDVKM. Trimming left V 8 bases short and J 5 bases short, with 14 bases between. CDR3 length equals 13 residues. CDR3 sequence: CASGGGTGDTQYF. The CDR3 nucleotides are TGTGCCAGCGGAGGGGGCACAGGAGATACGCAGTATTTT.

The rearrangement links TRBV6-5 to TRBJ2-7, with D possibly being TRBD2 (6 bases). Looked up from germline, CDR1 is MNHEY and CDR2 is SVGAGI. V lost 1 base, J lost 6 bases, and 13 bases lay in between. CDR3 length: 14 amino acids. CDR3 residues: CASSYYTRGGEQYF. CDR3 sequence (DNA): TGTGCCAGCAGTTACTATACACGGGGAGGCGAGCAGTACTTC.

This rearrangement joins TRBV4-1 to TRBJ2-5; 7 nucleotides match TRBD1. The V gene's germline CDR1 is MGHRA and CDR2 YSYEKL. The CDR3 has 15 amino acids. The V segment lost 1 base and the J segment 3 bases; nucleotides outside the gene matches: 5. In nucleotides, the CDR3 is TGCGCCAGCAGCCAAGCACCACAGGGGAAAGAGACCCAGTACTTC. Translated, it gives CASSQAPQGKETQYF.

V is TRBV7-2 and J is TRBJ2-1, with TRBD2 matching over 11 bases. Trimming cost V 4 bases and J 6 bases; bases outside gene matches: 2. This CDR3 has 14 amino acids. Germline values: CDR1 SGHTA, CDR2 FQGNSA. The CDR3 here is CASSSGLAVNEQFF. CDR3 nucleotides: TGTGCCAGCAGCTCGGGACTAGCGGTCAATGAGCAGTTCTTC.

The genes are TRBV4-1 and TRBJ1-2; D is unresolved. The CDR3 consists of 15 residues. Germline V gene sequence: CDR1 MGHRA, CDR2 YSYEKL. The V and J ends lost 1 base and 4 bases respectively, with 13 bases between them. The CDR3 sequence: CASSQAESLIYGYTF. The CDR3 DNA reads TGCGCCAGCAGCCAAGCGGAATCACTCATCTATGGCTACACCTTC.

The genes are TRBV18 and TRBJ1-1, with D possibly matching TRBD1 (6 bases). Germline-derived CDR1 and CDR2 are KGHSH and LQKENI. The germline V and J ends were trimmed by 6 bases and 1 base, with 12 bases remaining between them. The CDR3 runs 14 residues. Here the CDR3 DNA reads TGTGCCAGCTCCCCGACAGGAGGGAACACTGAAGCTTTCTTT. Translated: CASSPTGGNTEAFF. Based on the CDR3 plus reference TRBV18 and TRBJ1-1, the full variable domain is NAGVMQNPRHLVRRRGQEARLRCSPMKGHSHVYWYRQLPEEGLKFMVYLQKENIIDESGMPKERFSAEFPKEGPSILRIQQVVRGDSAAYFCASSPTGGNTEAFFGQGTRLTVV.

The rearrangement links TRBV11-3 to TRBJ2-7, with D maybe TRBD2 (6 bases). Germline V gene data show CDR1 as SGHNT and CDR2 as YENEEA. V was clipped by 5 bases and J by 5 bases, with 13 bases between them. The CDR3 extends over 13 amino acids. As DNA, the CDR3 is TGTGCCAGCAGCCGCCGGGACTCGGACGAGCAGTACTTC. Protein: CASSRRDSDEQYF.

The V call is TRBV29-1, the J call TRBJ1-1, with 8 bases matching TRBD1. V shed 6 bases and J 5 bases; nucleotides not matched to a gene: 2. The germline CDR1 and CDR2 sequences are SQVTM and ANQGSEA. The CDR3 totals 11 residues. The DNA of the CDR3 is TGCAGCGTCAGGGGGCATACTGAAGCTTTCTTT. This codes for CSVRGHTEAFF. Filled out from reference TRBV29-1 and TRBJ1-1, the complete variable domain reads SAVISQKPSRDICQRGTSLTIQCQVDSQVTMMFWYRQQPGQSLTLIATANQGSEATYESGFVIDKFPISRPNLTFSTLTVSNMSPEDSSIYLCSVRGHTEAFFGQGTRLTVV.

The table lists this clone with a few counts. The gene calls are TRBV5-6 and TRBJ1-2; D is undetermined. CDR1 and CDR2 from the germline V gene are SGHDT and YYEEEE. V was pared by 2 bases and J by 4 bases, with 9 bases between. This CDR3 spans 13 amino acids. The CDR3 region is CASSLRGPYGYTF. The CDR3 region has the DNA TGTGCCAGCAGCTTACGAGGACCCTATGGCTACACCTTC. The full variable domain, with the rest looked up from reference TRBV5-6 and TRBJ1-2, is DAGVTQSPTHLIKTRGQQVTLRCSPKSGHDTVSWYQQALGQGPQFIFQYYEEEERQRGNFPDRFSGHQFPNYSSELNVNALLLGDSALYLCASSLRGPYGYTFGSGTRLTVV.

The CDR3 is CASSFKRTRYTF. Here the CDR3 DNA reads TGTGCCAGCAGCTTTAAACGGACGCGATACACCTTC. The chain uses TRBV5-6 and TRBJ1-2; unclear D gene. The CDR3 is made up of 12 amino acids. From germline, CDR1 is SGHDT and CDR2 YYEEEE. V shed 2 bases and J shed 11 bases, with 13 bases lying between them.

This clone has a handful of counts. Other DNA variants within this sample encode the same CDR3. The chain employs TRBV6-4 and TRBJ2-3; TRBD1 aligns across 7 bases. CDR3 length: 14 amino acids. Losses at the gene ends were 6 bases for V and 1 base for J; bases not matched to a gene: 4. Germline lookup yields CDR1 MRHNA and CDR2 SNTAGT. CDR3 protein: CASRLQGGTDTQYF. In nucleotides, the CDR3 is TGTGCCAGCAGGCTGCAGGGGGGCACAGATACGCAGTATTTT.

The rearrangement joins TRBV30 to TRBJ2-5, with 7 nucleotides matching TRBD2. Germline V CDR1 and CDR2: GTSNPN, SVGIG (reference sequence). The V and J ends lost 3 bases and 5 bases, in that order; junction bases with no gene match: 3. The CDR3 is 12 residues long. CDR3 protein: CAWSWRGETQYF. CDR3 bases: TGTGCCTGGAGCTGGCGGGGGGAGACCCAGTACTTC.

The chain is built from TRBV5-1 and TRBJ2-7; 7 bases line up with TRBD1. Germline loops: CDR1 SGHRS, CDR2 YFSETQ. The J segment lost 2 bases and the V segment lost 7 bases, leaving 12 bases of the junction unmatched. This CDR3 is built from 15 residues. CDR3 DNA sequence: TGCGCCAGCCGTCAGCGGACAGGCAATACCTACGAGCAGTACTTC. Its protein product is CASRQRTGNTYEQYF.

The V and J genes are TRBV28 and TRBJ2-3; D call uncertain. The CDR3 loop spans 13 amino acids. Trimming left V 6 bases short and J 6 bases short, with 13 bases between. Germline-derived CDR1 and CDR2 are MDHEN and SYDVKM. Here the CDR3 DNA reads TGTGCCAGCAGCCGTATAGGGCGGGATACGCAGTATTTT. This codes for CASSRIGRDTQYF.

The CDR3 reads CASSLGLGLPGQTSYTF. The CDR3 DNA follows: TGTGCCAGCAGCTTGGGGCTGGGTCTTCCGGGACAGACGAGCTACACCTTC. The chain recombines TRBV7-9 with TRBJ1-2, with 7 bases lining up with TRBD1. This CDR3 has 17 residues. The germline V gene encodes CDR1 SEHNR and CDR2 FQNEAQ (reference sequence). Unmatched junction bases numbered 19, after V lost 3 bases and J lost 9 bases.

This sequence joins TRBV19 and TRBJ1-1; 9 bases align to TRBD1. The ends lost 6 bases at V and 1 base at J; junction bases unmatched: 6. There are 15 residues in the CDR3. Germline V gene lookup returns CDR1 LNHDA and CDR2 SQIVND (reference sequence). The CDR3: CASRPRDRENTEAFF. The CDR3 coding sequence is TGTGCCAGTAGGCCCCGGGACAGGGAGAACACTGAAGCTTTCTTT.

This clone was seen more than once but under ten times. The gene calls are TRBV20-1 and TRBJ1-2; D unresolved. V was trimmed by 3 bases and J by 8 bases, leaving 10 bases between them. This CDR3 is 11 amino acids long. Germline assignment: CDR1 DFQATT and CDR2 SNEGSKA (reference sequence). The CDR3 sequence: CSASYGVGYTF. The CDR3 region has the DNA TGCAGTGCTAGTTACGGGGTAGGCTACACCTTC.

V usage is TRBV11-1 and J usage is TRBJ1-1; D is unresolved. The CDR3 consists of 13 residues. From germline, CDR1 is SGHAT and CDR2 FQDESV (reference sequence). V lost 5 bases to trimming and J lost 10 bases, with 17 bases between them. Here the CDR3 DNA reads TGTGCCAGCAGCCCCCGGGCCCGAGGAATAGCTTTCTTT. Translated: CASSPRARGIAFF.

This chain uses TRBV6-5 with TRBJ1-1, with 8 nucleotides matching TRBD1. The CDR3 is 15 residues long. Germline trimming cut 0 bases from V and 5 bases from J; bases unmatched to any gene: 5. From germline, CDR1 is MNHEY and CDR2 SVGAGI. Here the CDR3 reads CASSYSNRGWTEAFF. CDR3 DNA sequence: TGTGCCAGCAGTTACTCGAACAGGGGGTGGACTGAAGCTTTCTTT.

The V call is TRBV7-2, the J call TRBJ1-5; TRBD1 matches at 9 bases. Germline V gene lookup returns CDR1 SGHTA and CDR2 FQGNSA. Germline trimming cut 5 bases from V and 3 bases from J; bases unmatched to any gene: 5. The CDR3 runs to 15 residues. The DNA of the CDR3 is TGTGCCAGCAGCCAACAGGGGGCATACAATCAGCCCCAGCATTTT. Its protein is CASSQQGAYNQPQHF.

This clone was seen more than once but under ten times. This chain joins TRBV10-3 and TRBJ2-5; a weak D match, TRBD2 (5 bases). The V end lost 4 bases, the J end lost 5 bases, and 5 bases lay between the germline ends. Germline V gene lookup returns CDR1 ENHRY and CDR2 SYGVKD. The CDR3 covers 11 residues. In nucleotides, the CDR3 is TGTGCCATCAGTGCGGGGGAGACCCAGTACTTC. It is translated as CAISAGETQYF.

The gene calls are TRBV28 and TRBJ2-2; D is unclear. The CDR3 totals 16 residues. Germline CDR1 reads MDHEN; CDR2 reads SYDVKM. V was trimmed by 4 bases and J by 5 bases, leaving 17 bases between them. CDR3 in amino acids: CASSSPARTLTGELFF. In DNA form, the CDR3 reads TGTGCCAGCAGTTCACCGGCCCGGACGTTAACCGGGGAGCTGTTTTTT.